Reported below is one TCR beta chain. These data belong to a study of blood T cell repertoires in COVID-19. Looking at the study overall: Sites in the United States, Italy and Spain provided acute and convalescent COVID-19 samples.

The CDR3 is 13 residues long. Germline V gene data show CDR1 as LNHDA and CDR2 as SQIVND (reference sequence). V lost 2 bases and J 4 bases, leaving 6 bases between the germline ends. This table comes from immunoSEQ multiplex PCR, and its TCRdb copy is limited to in-frame clones, with some not included. This sample has about 55,000 clones; more than 70% occur once, and the top ten carry approximately 8%. Sequenced sample: peripheral blood. This TCR derives from a man between 60 and 75 years old with active COVID-19. J is TRBJ1-5 and V is TRBV19; D unresolved. This chain's CDR3 is CASSISVNQPQHF. The CDR3 region has the DNA TGTGCCAGTAGTATATCCGTAAATCAGCCCCAGCATTTT.